These 17 T cell receptor beta chains came from one sample sequenced in a study of cytomegalovirus exposure and HLA in healthy donors. This PCR relied on a set of 60 Vbeta primers and 13 Jbeta primers. The method was immunoSEQ multiplex PCR; TCRdb's version includes in-frame clones alone and lacks a portion of them. The sample records about 160,000 clones, 60% to 85% being singletons. The sample consisted of PBMCs. The origin of the receptors is a man aged 45-65 years in good health and CMV-seropositive.

This chain uses TRBV9 with TRBJ2-1, with D perhaps TRBD2 (6 bases). CDR1 and CDR2 (germline): SGDLS, YYNGEE. The CDR3 is made up of 14 amino acids. Trimming removed 10 bases at V and 1 base at J, with 15 bases between. CDR3 sequence reads: CAGTIAVSYNEQFF. CDR3 coding DNA: TGTGCCGGAACAATAGCGGTATCCTACAATGAGCAGTTCTTC.

This clone was counted a single time. The V gene is TRBV15, the J gene TRBJ2-7; weak D call: TRBD1 (5 bases). This CDR3 region has 18 residues. Trimming stripped 0 bases from V and 6 bases from J, with 24 bases between. The germline gives CDR1 LNHNV, CDR2 YYDKDF (reference sequence). The CDR3 nucleotides are TGTGCCACCAGCAGAGATCTAGGGGCCGCGGTTCGTGTTTTCGAGCAGTACTTC. Its translation is CATSRDLGAAVRVFEQYF.

The chain recombines TRBV30 with TRBJ2-5, with TRBD1 as a possible D gene (6 bases). The J call is uncertain, as TRBJ2-7 better fits the DNA end. Germline loops: CDR1 GTSNPN, CDR2 SVGIG (reference sequence). This CDR3 comprises 12 residues. DNA for the CDR3: TGTGCCTGGAGCGGGGTAGGGGGCGAGCAGTACTTC. Protein product: CAWSGVGGEQYF.

The chain joins TRBV5-1 to TRBJ2-7, with a weak D call TRBD1 (5 bases). CDR1 and CDR2 from the germline V gene are SGHRS and YFSETQ. The CDR3 totals 14 residues. Trimming removed 1 base at V and 4 bases at J, with 12 bases between. CDR3 loop: CASSLIPGRYEQYF. Here the CDR3 DNA reads TGCGCCAGCAGCTTGATTCCAGGGCGGTACGAGCAGTACTTC. Complete variable domain (other parts from reference TRBV5-1 and TRBJ2-7): KAGVTQTPRYLIKTRGQQVTLSCSPISGHRSVSWYQQTPGQGLQFLFEYFSETQRNKGNFPGRFSGRQFSNSRSEMNVSTLELGDSALYLCASSLIPGRYEQYFGPGTRLTVT.

This clone was seen just once. J is TRBJ2-1 and V is TRBV30, with 9 bases aligning to TRBD2. Germline V gives CDR1 GTSNPN, CDR2 SVGIG (reference sequence). V dropped 1 base and J dropped 5; count of bases not matched to a gene: 3. The CDR3 is 14 amino acids. This CDR3 reads CAWSGLAADNEQFF. CDR3 sequence (DNA): TGTGCCTGGAGTGGACTAGCGGCTGACAATGAGCAGTTCTTC. Filled out from reference TRBV30 and TRBJ2-1, the complete variable domain reads SQTIHQWPATLVQPVGSPLSLECTVEGTSNPNLYWYRQAAGRGLQLLFYSVGIGQISSEVPQNLSASRPQDRQFILSSKKLLLSDSGFYLCAWSGLAADNEQFFGPGTRLTVL.

The V gene is TRBV18, the J gene TRBJ2-3; D not certain. Germline V CDR1 and CDR2: KGHSH, LQKENI. This CDR3 has 13 amino acids. V lost 2 bases to trimming and J lost 6 bases, with 9 bases between them. CDR3 coding DNA: TGTGCCAGCTCACCAATCCAGGATGATACGCAGTATTTT. This sequence encodes CASSPIQDDTQYF.

The V call is TRBV6-6, the J call TRBJ1-6; TRBD1 might be the D (5 bases). Germline CDR1 and CDR2: MNHNY and SVGAGI (reference sequence). With 7 bases removed from V and 8 bases from J, the gap between germline ends came to 15 bases. There are 14 residues in the CDR3. CDR3 loop: CASIPTQGDSPLHF. The CDR3 DNA reads as TGTGCCAGCATCCCGACACAAGGGGATTCACCCCTCCACTTT.

The rearrangement joins TRBV19 to TRBJ1-5; D gene uncertain. Germline V CDR1 and CDR2: LNHDA, SQIVND (reference sequence). This CDR3 comprises 12 residues. Trimming removed 2 bases from V and 10 bases from J, with 9 bases in between. The CDR3 spells CASSISQSPQHF. The CDR3 DNA follows: TGTGCCAGTAGTATATCCCAGTCCCCCCAGCATTTT.

The chain carries TRBV6-4 and TRBJ2-3; tentative D call: TRBD2 (6 bases). V was cut by 6 bases and J by 6 bases, with 19 bases left in between. Germline CDR1 MRHNA, CDR2 SNTAGT. This CDR3 contains 15 residues. The CDR3 spells CASREVAELRDTQYF. In DNA form, the CDR3 reads TGTGCCAGCAGGGAAGTAGCGGAGCTAAGGGATACGCAGTATTTT.

This chain connects TRBV19 to TRBJ1-5, with D perhaps matching TRBD1 (5 bases). V lost 3 bases, J lost 1 base, and 13 bases lay in between. This CDR3 has 16 residues. The germline V gene has CDR1 LNHDA and CDR2 SQIVND (reference sequence). The CDR3 here is CASSIPGYGSNQPQHF. CDR3 coding DNA: TGTGCCAGTAGTATCCCAGGGTATGGGAGCAATCAGCCCCAGCATTTT.

This clone has just one count. The chain couples TRBV4-2 to TRBJ2-2, with TRBD1 matching 7 bases. V was pared by 3 bases and J by 1 base, with 5 bases of the junction left unmatched. The germline V gene has CDR1 LGHNA and CDR2 YNFKEQ. The CDR3 runs to 16 residues. This chain's CDR3 is CASSHAGTENTGELFF. CDR3 bases: TGTGCCAGCAGCCACGCCGGGACAGAGAACACCGGGGAGCTGTTTTTT.

This sequence joins TRBV28 and TRBJ1-5, with TRBD1 as a possible D gene (5 bases). CDR1 is MDHEN, CDR2 SYDVKM, per germline. This CDR3 has 14 residues. Trimming took off 8 bases at V and 2 bases at J, with 13 bases between the two ends. CDR3 sequence: CASREWGGNQPQHF. The CDR3 DNA is TGTGCCAGCCGTGAATGGGGGGGCAATCAGCCCCAGCATTTT.

In the case of this clone: One junction end does not reproduce the germline sequence, and a read error may be involved. The chain recombines TRBV7-9 with TRBJ1-5; D remains unclear. CDR3 size: 12 residues. Germline loops: CDR1 SEHNR, CDR2 FQNEAQ (reference sequence). The CDR3 sequence: CSSSSISGPQHF. As DNA, the CDR3 is TGTTCCAGCAGCTCGATCTCTGGCCCCCAGCATTTT.

The V gene is TRBV6-1, the J gene TRBJ1-1; weak D call: TRBD1 (5 bases). Trimming removed 2 bases at V and 4 bases at J, with 8 bases between. CDR1 is MNHNS and CDR2 is SASEGT in the germline V gene. This CDR3 is 13 amino acids long. CDR3 in amino acids: CASSESRVTEAFF. CDR3 DNA: TGTGCCAGCAGTGAATCCAGGGTCACTGAAGCTTTCTTT.

The chain links TRBV6-5 to TRBJ2-5; TRBD2 matches at 14 bases. Trimming removed 4 bases from V and 5 bases from J; junction bases left unmatched: 6. The germline V gene has CDR1 MNHEY and CDR2 SVGAGI. The CDR3 is 16 amino acids. CDR3 protein: CASSWGLAGARETQYF. Here the CDR3 DNA reads TGTGCCAGCAGTTGGGGACTAGCGGGAGCTCGGGAGACCCAGTACTTC.

The CDR3, as DNA: TGTGCCAGCAGCTTAAGCCGGGTGTCTGACACTGAAGCTTTCTTT. Amino acid sequence: CASSLSRVSDTEAFF. This sequence joins TRBV7-8 and TRBJ1-1; no definite D call. V shed 2 bases and J shed 3 bases, with 13 bases lying between them. Germline CDR1 reads SGHVS; CDR2 reads FQNEAQ. CDR3 length equals 15 residues.

V is TRBV5-1 and J is TRBJ2-2; 8 nucleotides line up with TRBD2. The length of the CDR3 is 15 residues. Per germline, CDR1 SGHRS and CDR2 YFSETQ. Trimming removed 0 bases from V and 7 bases from J; junction bases left unmatched: 5. Here the CDR3 reads CASSLGPTSGGELFF. The DNA for the CDR3 is TGCGCCAGCAGCTTGGGGCCAACTAGCGGCGGGGAGCTGTTTTTT.